The clone carrying this TCR beta chain was seen at least ten times. The antigen is unknown. The sample comes from a study of shared clonotypes between healthy human individuals. For the study at large: Researchers assigned three CD4 naive, three CD4 memory, two CD8 naive and one CD8 memory plate to each donor.

Method: immunoSEQ multiplex PCR; TCRdb's copy keeps in-frame clones and lacks some. The sample contains under 1,100,000 clones, about four fifths of which appear only once. CDR3 length: 18 amino acids. Study conclusions and caveats: Clonotypes shared by all four sorted-subset donors had higher generation probabilities than non-shared clonotypes.

The V gene is TRBV21-1, the J gene TRBJ2-7; the table's D call TRBD2 went unverified against the DNA. TRBV21-1 is designated a pseudogene. The sequenced material came from memory CD4+ T cells from PBMCs. Subset specified: CD45RA-negative fraction. The TCR originated in a young man in good health. Some clones in this sample may be carry-over from other donors' samples. DNA of the CDR3: TGTGCCAGCAGCAAGGCCCCAGGGACTAGCGGGACGACCTACGAGCAGTACTTC. Its protein product is CASSKAPGTSGTTYEQYF.